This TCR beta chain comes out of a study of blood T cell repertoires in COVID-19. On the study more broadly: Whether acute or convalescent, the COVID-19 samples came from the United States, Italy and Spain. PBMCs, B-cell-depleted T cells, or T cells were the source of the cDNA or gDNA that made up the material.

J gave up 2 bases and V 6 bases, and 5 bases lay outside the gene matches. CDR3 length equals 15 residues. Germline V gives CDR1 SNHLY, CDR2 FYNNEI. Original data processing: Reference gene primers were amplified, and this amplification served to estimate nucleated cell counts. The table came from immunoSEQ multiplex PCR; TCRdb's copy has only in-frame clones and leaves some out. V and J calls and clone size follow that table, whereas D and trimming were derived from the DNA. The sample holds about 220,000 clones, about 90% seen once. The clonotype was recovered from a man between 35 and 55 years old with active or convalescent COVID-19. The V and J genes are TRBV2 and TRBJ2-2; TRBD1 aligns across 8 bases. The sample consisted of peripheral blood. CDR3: CASSPDRGNTGELFF. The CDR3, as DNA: TGTGCCAGCAGCCCCGACAGGGGTAACACCGGGGAGCTGTTTTTT.